This T cell receptor beta chain was documented in a study of blood T cell repertoires in COVID-19. Overall study: Samples came from the United States, Italy and Spain, spanning acute and convalescent COVID-19. The cDNA or gDNA used as material had been derived from T cells, B-cell-depleted T cells, or PBMCs.

In the authors' methods: Reference gene primer amplification gave nucleated cell count estimates. The repertoire was sequenced with immunoSEQ multiplex PCR; TCRdb's copy has only in-frame clones and lacks some. That table supplies the V and J calls and clone size; D and trimming were determined from the DNA. The sample has 130,000 or so clones, 80% to 90% seen once. The CDR3 runs 16 residues. Germline trimming cut 0 bases from V and 4 bases from J; bases unmatched to any gene: 6. CDR1 KGHSH and CDR2 LQKENI come from the germline V gene. This clone was seen once. Sequencing input: peripheral blood. The chain employs TRBV18 and TRBJ2-7; 10 nucleotides align to TRBD1. The TCR sequence derives from a man aged 65-85 years with active or convalescent COVID-19. The CDR3 spells CASSPPGTGVRYEQYF. In DNA form, the CDR3 reads TGTGCCAGCTCACCACCGGGGACAGGGGTTAGATACGAGCAGTACTTC. The complete variable domain, with remaining parts taken from reference TRBV18 and TRBJ2-7, reads NAGVMQNPRHLVRRRGQEARLRCSPMKGHSHVYWYRQLPEEGLKFMVYLQKENIIDESGMPKERFSAEFPKEGPSILRIQQVVRGDSAAYFCASSPPGTGVRYEQYFGPGTRLTVT.